Below are 2 T cell receptor beta chains sequenced from a single sample in a study of blood T cell repertoires in COVID-19. The method was immunoSEQ multiplex PCR; TCRdb's version includes in-frame clones alone and lacks a portion of them. The sample includes fewer than 300,000 clones, 80% to 95% of them seen just once. The sequencing sample was made of peripheral blood. The receptors were sampled from a woman between 25 and 40 years old with COVID-19, enrolled during active disease.

The chain recombines TRBV23-1 with TRBJ2-1; 7 positions match TRBD2. TRBV23-1 is labeled an ORF, and its function is uncertain. The CDR3 is 17 amino acids. The J segment lost 0 bases and the V segment lost 2 bases, leaving 7 bases of the junction unmatched. The CDR3 DNA reads as TGCGCCAGCAGTCAACTGCGAGCGGGAAGCTCCTACAATGAGCAGTTCTTC. Its translation: CASSQLRAGSSYNEQFF.

The chain joins TRBV12-1 to TRBJ2-2; the table names TRBD1, a call not compared with the DNA. TRBV12-1 is reported as a pseudogene. CDR3 length: 18 amino acids. The DNA of the CDR3 is TGTGCCAGCAGCTTTGAGGGGACAGTGCCATACTCCACCGGGGAGCTGTTTTTT. Translated: CASSFEGTVPYSTGELFF.